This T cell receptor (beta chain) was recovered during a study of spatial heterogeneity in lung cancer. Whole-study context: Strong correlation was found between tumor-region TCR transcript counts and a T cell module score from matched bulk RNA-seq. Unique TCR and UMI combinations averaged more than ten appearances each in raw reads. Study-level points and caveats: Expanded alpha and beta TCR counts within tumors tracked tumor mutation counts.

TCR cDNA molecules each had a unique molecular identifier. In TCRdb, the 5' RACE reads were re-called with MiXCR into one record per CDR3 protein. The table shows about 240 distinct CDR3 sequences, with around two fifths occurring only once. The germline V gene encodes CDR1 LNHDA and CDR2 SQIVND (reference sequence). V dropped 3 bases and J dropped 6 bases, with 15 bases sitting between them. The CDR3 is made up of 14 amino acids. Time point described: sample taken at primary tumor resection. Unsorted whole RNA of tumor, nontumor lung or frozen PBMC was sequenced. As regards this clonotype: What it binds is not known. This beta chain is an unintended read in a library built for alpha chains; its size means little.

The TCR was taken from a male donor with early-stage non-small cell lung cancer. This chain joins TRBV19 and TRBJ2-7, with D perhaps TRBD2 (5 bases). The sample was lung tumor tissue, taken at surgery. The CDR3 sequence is CASSMDFPGGEQYF. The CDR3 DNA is TGTGCCAGTAGTATGGACTTCCCTGGAGGCGAGCAGTACTTC.